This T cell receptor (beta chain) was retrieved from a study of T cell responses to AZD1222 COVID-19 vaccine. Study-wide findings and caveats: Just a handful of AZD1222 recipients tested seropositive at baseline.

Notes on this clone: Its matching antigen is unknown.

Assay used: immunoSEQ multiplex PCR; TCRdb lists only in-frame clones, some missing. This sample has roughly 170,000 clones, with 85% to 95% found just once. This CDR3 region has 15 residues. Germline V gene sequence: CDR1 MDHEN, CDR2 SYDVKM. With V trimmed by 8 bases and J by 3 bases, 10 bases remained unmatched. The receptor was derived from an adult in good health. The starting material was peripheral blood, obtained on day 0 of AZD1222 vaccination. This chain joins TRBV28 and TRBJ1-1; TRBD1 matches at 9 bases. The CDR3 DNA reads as TGTGCCAGCGGCACACAGGGGGCCGGGGACACTGAAGCTTTCTTT. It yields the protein CASGTQGAGDTEAFF.